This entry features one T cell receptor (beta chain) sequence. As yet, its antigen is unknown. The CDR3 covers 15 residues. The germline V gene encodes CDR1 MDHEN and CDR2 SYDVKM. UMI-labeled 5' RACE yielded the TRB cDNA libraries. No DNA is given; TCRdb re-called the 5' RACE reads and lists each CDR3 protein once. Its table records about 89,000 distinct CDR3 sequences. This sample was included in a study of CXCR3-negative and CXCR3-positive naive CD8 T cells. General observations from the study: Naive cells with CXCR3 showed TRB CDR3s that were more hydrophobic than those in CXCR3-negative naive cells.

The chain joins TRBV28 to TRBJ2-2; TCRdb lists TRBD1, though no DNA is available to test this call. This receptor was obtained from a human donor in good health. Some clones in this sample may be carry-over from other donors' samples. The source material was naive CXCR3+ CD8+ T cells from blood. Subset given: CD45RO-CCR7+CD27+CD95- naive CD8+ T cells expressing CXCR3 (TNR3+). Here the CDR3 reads CASSSSDSNTGELFF.